The rows below give T cell receptor beta chains drawn from one sample of a study of cytomegalovirus exposure and HLA in healthy donors. Clones were read by immunoSEQ multiplex PCR, and TCRdb kept only the in-frame ones, dropping some. This sample has around 99,000 clones, with approximately 80% found just once. Sequencing used PBMCs. These receptors came from a male donor in good health and CMV-seronegative. Each CDR3 is given with its conserved first and last residue. D genes are given only for firm matches. Clone size, where shown, is once, few, many, or a class for clones that have expanded.

V gene	CDR3 length	J gene	D gene	clone size	CDR3 protein	CDR3 DNA
TRBV30	13	TRBJ2-1	TRBD2	NA	CAWSTSGTGEQFF	TGTGCCTGGAGTACTAGCGGGACGGGTGAGCAGTTCTTC
TRBV5-1	17	TRBJ2-1	TRBD2	few	CASRPSGGESSYNEQFF	TGCGCCAGCAGACCCAGCGGGGGGGAAAGCTCCTACAATGAGCAGTTCTTC
TRBV7-2	13	TRBJ2-1	NA	few	CASSLVSIAEQFF	TGTGCCAGCAGCTTAGTTTCCATAGCAGAGCAGTTCTTC
TRBV10-1	13	TRBJ2-7	NA	NA	CASSESGRPMEYF	TGCGCCAGCAGTGAGTCCGGCAGGCCCATGGAGTACTTC
TRBV5-8	14	TRBJ2-7	NA	NA	CASSLGGTGYEQYF	TGTGCCAGCAGCTTGGGGGGAACGGGGTACGAGCAGTACTTC
TRBV15	16	TRBJ1-5	NA	few	CATSRAGRGRNQPQHF	TGTGCCACCAGCAGAGCCGGCAGGGGTCGTAATCAGCCCCAGCATTTT
TRBV30	14	TRBJ2-3	TRBD2	NA	CAWSVLTSGYTQYF	TGTGCCTGGAGTGTACTGACTAGCGGCTATACGCAGTATTTT
TRBV6-5	14	TRBJ2-7	NA	NA	CASSETGRTYEQYF	TGTGCCAGCAGTGAGACAGGGAGGACCTACGAGCAGTACTTC
TRBV10-1	14	TRBJ1-1	TRBD1	NA	CASSLKTGATEAFF	TGCGCCAGCAGCCTTAAGACAGGGGCCACTGAAGCTTTCTTT
TRBV7-2	17	TRBJ2-1	NA	NA	CASTKRPRGLSYNEQFF	TGTGCCAGCACGAAAAGGCCCCGGGGGTTATCCTACAATGAGCAGTTCTTC
TRBV2	14	TRBJ2-7	TRBD2	NA	CASSGAGGPGEQYF	TGTGCCAGCAGTGGGGCGGGAGGGCCTGGTGAGCAGTACTTC
TRBV7-8	15	TRBJ2-1	NA	NA	CASSLLKLTYNEQFF	TGTGCCAGCAGCTTACTAAAGCTAACCTACAATGAGCAGTTCTTC
TRBV7-9	13	TRBJ1-2	TRBD1	once	CASSPTGGKGYTF	TGTGCCAGCAGCCCTACAGGGGGAAAGGGCTACACCTTC
TRBV6-1	15	TRBJ2-7	TRBD1	NA	CATKQGDMGAYEQYF	TGTGCCACCAAACAGGGGGACATGGGGGCATACGAGCAGTACTTC
TRBV19	16	TRBJ2-3	NA	NA	CASSTPPDSRTDTQYF	TGTGCCAGTAGTACCCCTCCGGACAGCCGCACAGATACGCAGTATTTT
TRBV18	15	TRBJ2-5	NA	NA	CASSPPGTSQETQYF	TGTGCCAGCTCACCACCGGGTACTAGTCAAGAGACCCAGTACTTC
TRBV9	14	TRBJ2-3	NA	NA	CASSVDPGADTQYF	TGTGCCAGCAGCGTGGATCCCGGAGCAGATACGCAGTATTTT
TRBV7-9	13	TRBJ2-7	NA	NA	CASSLGRDYEQYF	TGTGCCAGCAGCTTAGGACGGGACTACGAGCAGTACTTC
TRBV11-3	15	TRBJ2-7	TRBD2	NA	CASSLASGPTYEQYF	TGTGCCAGCAGCTTAGCTAGCGGGCCCACCTACGAGCAGTACTTC
TRBV2	14	TRBJ1-1	NA	once	CASSGRGRNTEAFF	TGTGCCAGCAGTGGAAGGGGGAGGAACACTGAAGCTTTCTTT
TRBV25-1	15	TRBJ2-1	TRBD1	NA	CASSVTGGSYNEQFF	TGTGCCAGCAGTGTGACAGGGGGGTCCTACAATGAGCAGTTCTTC
TRBV11-2	10	TRBJ2-1	NA	NA	CASSFKEQFF	TGTGCCAGCAGCTTTAAAGAGCAGTTCTTC
TRBV7-9	15	TRBJ2-3	NA	NA	CASSRRTANTDTQYF	TGTGCCAGCAGCAGGAGGACTGCGAACACAGATACGCAGTATTTT
TRBV5-1	15	TRBJ2-5	NA	NA	CASCPGGSHQETQYF	TGCGCCAGCTGCCCTGGGGGCAGCCATCAAGAGACCCAGTACTTC
TRBV30	13	TRBJ2-7	TRBD2	NA	CAWKLAGGNEQYF	TGTGCCTGGAAACTAGCGGGAGGAAACGAGCAGTACTTC
TRBV15	15	TRBJ1-6	NA	NA	CATQRGRRGDSPLHF	TGTGCCACCCAAAGGGGCAGGAGGGGTGATTCACCCCTCCACTTT
TRBV10-3	16	TRBJ2-1	NA	NA	CAISALRDSLPNEQFF	TGTGCCATCAGTGCCCTCCGGGACTCCCTTCCCAATGAGCAGTTCTTC
TRBV27	16	TRBJ2-6	NA	NA	CASRDSATSGANVLTF	TGTGCCAGCAGGGACAGCGCAACCTCTGGGGCCAACGTCCTGACTTTC
TRBV27	13	TRBJ2-7	NA	NA	CASSLFSSYEQYF	TGTGCCAGCAGTTTATTTAGCTCCTACGAGCAGTACTTC
TRBV27	15	TRBJ2-1	TRBD2	NA	CASRTSGATYNEQFF	TGTGCCAGCAGGACTAGCGGGGCCACTTACAATGAGCAGTTCTTC
TRBV19	16	TRBJ2-3	TRBD1	few	CASQEFPGGSADTQYF	TGTGCCAGTCAAGAATTTCCAGGGGGCTCTGCAGATACGCAGTATTTT
TRBV6-6	14	TRBJ1-2	NA	NA	CASRPDRANYGYTF	TGTGCCAGCAGGCCCGACAGAGCTAACTATGGCTACACCTTC
TRBV4-1	14	TRBJ2-3	NA	NA	CASSQPDNTDTQYF	TGCGCCAGCAGCCAACCGGACAACACAGATACGCAGTATTTT
TRBV10-1	14	TRBJ2-7	TRBD2	many	CASSRRTSGDEQYF	TGCGCCAGCAGTCGCAGGACTAGCGGGGACGAGCAGTACTTC
TRBV7-2	16	TRBJ1-1	TRBD1	NA	CASTNLRGQGNTEAFF	TGTGCCAGCACAAATCTCAGGGGACAGGGGAACACTGAAGCTTTCTTT
TRBV2	14	TRBJ2-3	TRBD1	NA	CASSPDRGSDTQYF	TGTGCCAGCAGTCCAGACAGGGGCTCAGATACGCAGTATTTT
TRBV5-1	14	TRBJ2-5	NA	NA	CASSLIGGRETQYF	TGCGCCAGCAGCCTCATCGGAGGGAGGGAGACCCAGTACTTC
TRBV10-3	16	TRBJ2-7	TRBD2	few	CAISESLAGETNEQYF	TGTGCCATCAGTGAGTCGCTAGCGGGAGAAACGAACGAGCAGTACTTC
TRBV5-6	14	TRBJ2-5	TRBD2	NA	CASSLGSGWETQYF	TGTGCCAGCAGCTTGGGTAGCGGGTGGGAGACCCAGTACTTC